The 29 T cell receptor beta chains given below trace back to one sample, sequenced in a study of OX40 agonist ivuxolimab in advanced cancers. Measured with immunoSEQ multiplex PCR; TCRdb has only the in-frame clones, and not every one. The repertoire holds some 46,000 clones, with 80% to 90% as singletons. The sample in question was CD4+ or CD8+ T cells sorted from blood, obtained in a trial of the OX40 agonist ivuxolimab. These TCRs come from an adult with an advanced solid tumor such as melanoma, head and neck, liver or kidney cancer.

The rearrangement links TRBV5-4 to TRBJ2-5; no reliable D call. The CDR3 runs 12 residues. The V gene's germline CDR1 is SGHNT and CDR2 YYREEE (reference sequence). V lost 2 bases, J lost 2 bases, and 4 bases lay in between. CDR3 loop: CASSFGQETQYF. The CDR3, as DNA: TGTGCCAGCAGCTTCGGGCAAGAGACCCAGTACTTC.

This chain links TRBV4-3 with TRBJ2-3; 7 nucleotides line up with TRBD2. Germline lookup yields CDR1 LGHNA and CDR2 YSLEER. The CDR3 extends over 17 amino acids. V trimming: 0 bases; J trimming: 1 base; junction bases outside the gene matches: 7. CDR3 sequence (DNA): TGCGCCAGCAGCCAAGAATCCAGCGGGACTCGCACAGATACGCAGTATTTT. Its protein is CASSQESSGTRTDTQYF.

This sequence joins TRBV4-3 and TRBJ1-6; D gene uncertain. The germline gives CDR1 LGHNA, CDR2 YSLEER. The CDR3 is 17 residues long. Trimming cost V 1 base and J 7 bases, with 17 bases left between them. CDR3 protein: CASSQGPGREKNSPLHF. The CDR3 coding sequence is TGCGCCAGCAGCCAAGGTCCGGGGAGGGAGAAGAATTCACCCCTCCACTTT.

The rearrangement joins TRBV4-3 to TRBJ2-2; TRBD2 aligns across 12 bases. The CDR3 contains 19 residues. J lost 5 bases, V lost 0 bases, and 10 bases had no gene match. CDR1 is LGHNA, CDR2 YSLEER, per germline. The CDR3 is CASSQEPSLAGGGTGELFF. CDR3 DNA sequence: TGCGCCAGCAGCCAAGAGCCGTCACTAGCGGGAGGTGGGACCGGGGAGCTGTTTTTT.

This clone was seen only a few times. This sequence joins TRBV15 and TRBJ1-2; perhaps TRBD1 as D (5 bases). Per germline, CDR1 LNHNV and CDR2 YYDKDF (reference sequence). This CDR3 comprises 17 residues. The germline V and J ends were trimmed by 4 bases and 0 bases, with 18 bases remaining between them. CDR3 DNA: TGTGCCACCAGCACCGGACAAAGCTCCTTAGCTAACTATGGCTACACCTTC. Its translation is CATSTGQSSLANYGYTF.

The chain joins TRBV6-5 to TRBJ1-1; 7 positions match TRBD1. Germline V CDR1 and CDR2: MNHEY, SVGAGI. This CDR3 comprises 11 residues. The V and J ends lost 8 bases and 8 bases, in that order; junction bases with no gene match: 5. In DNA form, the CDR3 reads TGTGCCAGCCACCGGGACAGAGAAGCTTTCTTT. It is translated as CASHRDREAFF.

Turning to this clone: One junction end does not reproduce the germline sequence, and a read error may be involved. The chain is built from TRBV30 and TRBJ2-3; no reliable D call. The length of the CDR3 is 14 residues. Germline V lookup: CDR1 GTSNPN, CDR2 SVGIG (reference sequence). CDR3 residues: CAWSGLVGTDTQYF. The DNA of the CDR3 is TGTGCCTGGTCAGGTCTGGTGGGCACGGATACGCAGTATTTT.

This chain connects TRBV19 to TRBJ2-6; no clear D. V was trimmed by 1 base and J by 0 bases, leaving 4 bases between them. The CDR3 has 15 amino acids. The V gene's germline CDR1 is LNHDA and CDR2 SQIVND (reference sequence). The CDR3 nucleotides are TGTGCCAGTAGTATAGTCCCCTCTGGGGCCAACGTCCTGACTTTC. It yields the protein CASSIVPSGANVLTF.

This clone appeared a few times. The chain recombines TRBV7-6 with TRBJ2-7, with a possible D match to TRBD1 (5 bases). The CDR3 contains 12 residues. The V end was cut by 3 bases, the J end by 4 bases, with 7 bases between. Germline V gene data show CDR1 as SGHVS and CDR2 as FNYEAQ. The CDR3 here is CASSFPGYEQYF. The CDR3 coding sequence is TGTGCCAGCAGCTTCCCAGGGTACGAGCAGTACTTC.

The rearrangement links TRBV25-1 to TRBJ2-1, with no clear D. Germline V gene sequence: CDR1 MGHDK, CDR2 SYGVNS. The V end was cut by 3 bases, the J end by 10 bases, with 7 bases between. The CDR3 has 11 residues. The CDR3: CASSEWQEQFF. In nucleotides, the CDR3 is TGTGCCAGCAGTGAGTGGCAGGAGCAGTTCTTC.

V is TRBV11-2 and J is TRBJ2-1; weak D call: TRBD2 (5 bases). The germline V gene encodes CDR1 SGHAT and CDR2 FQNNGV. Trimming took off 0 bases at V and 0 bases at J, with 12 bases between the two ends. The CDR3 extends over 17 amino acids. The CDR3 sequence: CASSLEVAHSSYNEQFF. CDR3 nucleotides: TGTGCCAGCAGCTTAGAGGTAGCGCATAGCTCCTACAATGAGCAGTTCTTC.

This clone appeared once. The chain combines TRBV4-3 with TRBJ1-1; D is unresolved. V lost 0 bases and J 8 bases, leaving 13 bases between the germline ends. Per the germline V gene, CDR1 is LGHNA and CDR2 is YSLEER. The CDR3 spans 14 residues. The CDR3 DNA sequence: TGCGCCAGCAGCCAAGACAGTACCAGGCGCGAAGCTTTCTTT. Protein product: CASSQDSTRREAFF.

The DNA for the CDR3 is TGTGCCAGCAGTTTATCCGGGGCCTCTGGGCAGTACTTC. Translating gives CASSLSGASGQYF. The V and J genes are TRBV27 and TRBJ2-7, with D perhaps being TRBD1 or TRBD2 (5 bases each). The germline V and J ends were trimmed by 0 bases and 9 bases, with 12 bases remaining between them. The V gene's germline CDR1 is MNHEY and CDR2 SMNVEV (reference sequence). The CDR3 is 13 residues long.

The CDR3 protein is CASSLWLGGTLYEQYF. CDR3 bases: TGTGCCAGCAGTTTATGGTTAGGGGGGACGCTCTACGAGCAGTACTTC. The V call is TRBV27, the J call TRBJ2-7, with D possibly being TRBD1 or TRBD2 (6 bases each). The V end lost 1 base, the J end lost 3 bases, and 16 bases lay between the germline ends. This CDR3 has 16 residues. Germline CDR1 is MNHEY and CDR2 is SMNVEV (reference sequence).

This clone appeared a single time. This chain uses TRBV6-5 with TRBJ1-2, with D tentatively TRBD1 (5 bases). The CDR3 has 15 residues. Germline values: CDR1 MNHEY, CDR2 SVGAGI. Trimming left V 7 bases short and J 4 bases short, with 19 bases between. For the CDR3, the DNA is TGTGCCAGCACTCCGGGGGGGGTGCTACTCTATGGCTACACCTTC. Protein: CASTPGGVLLYGYTF.

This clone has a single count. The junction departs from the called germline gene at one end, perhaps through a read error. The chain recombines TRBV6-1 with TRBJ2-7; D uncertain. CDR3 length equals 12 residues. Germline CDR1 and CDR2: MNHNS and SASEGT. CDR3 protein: CATLERSSEQYF. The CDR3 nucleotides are TGTGCCACATTAGAAAGGTCCTCCGAGCAGTACTTC.

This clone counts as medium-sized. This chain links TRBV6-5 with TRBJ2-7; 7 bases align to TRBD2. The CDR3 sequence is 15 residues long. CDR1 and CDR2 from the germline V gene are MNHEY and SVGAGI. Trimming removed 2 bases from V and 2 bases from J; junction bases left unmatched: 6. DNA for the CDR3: TGTGCCAGCAGTTACGCCGAAGGACTAGCCTACGAGCAGTACTTC. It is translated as CASSYAEGLAYEQYF.

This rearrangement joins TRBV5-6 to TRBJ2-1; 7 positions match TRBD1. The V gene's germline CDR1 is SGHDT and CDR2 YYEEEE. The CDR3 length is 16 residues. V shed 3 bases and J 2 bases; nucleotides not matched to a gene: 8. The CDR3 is CASSSTLGTAYNEQFF. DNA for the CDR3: TGTGCCAGCAGCTCCACCCTCGGGACAGCCTACAATGAGCAGTTCTTC. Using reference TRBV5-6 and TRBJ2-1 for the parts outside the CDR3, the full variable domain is DAGVTQSPTHLIKTRGQQVTLRCSPKSGHDTVSWYQQALGQGPQFIFQYYEEEERQRGNFPDRFSGHQFPNYSSELNVNALLLGDSALYLCASSSTLGTAYNEQFFGPGTRLTVL.

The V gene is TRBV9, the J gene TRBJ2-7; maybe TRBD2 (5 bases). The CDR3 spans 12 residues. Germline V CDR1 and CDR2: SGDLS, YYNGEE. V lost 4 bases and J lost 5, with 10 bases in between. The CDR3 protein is CASSPPTNEQYF. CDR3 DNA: TGTGCCAGCAGCCCCCCGACTAACGAGCAGTACTTC. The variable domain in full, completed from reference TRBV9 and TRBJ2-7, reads DSGVTQTPKHLITATGQRVTLRCSPRSGDLSVYWYQQSLDQGLQFLIQYYNGEERAKGNILERFSAQQFPDLHSELNLSSLELGDSALYFCASSPPTNEQYFGPGTRLTVT.

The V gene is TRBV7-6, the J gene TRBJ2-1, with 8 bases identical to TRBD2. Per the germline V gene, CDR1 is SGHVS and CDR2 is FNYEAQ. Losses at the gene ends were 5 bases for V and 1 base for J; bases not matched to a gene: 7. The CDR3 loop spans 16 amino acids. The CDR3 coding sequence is TGTGCCAGCAGCAGGTCGGGACTAGGTTCCTACAATGAGCAGTTCTTC. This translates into CASSRSGLGSYNEQFF.

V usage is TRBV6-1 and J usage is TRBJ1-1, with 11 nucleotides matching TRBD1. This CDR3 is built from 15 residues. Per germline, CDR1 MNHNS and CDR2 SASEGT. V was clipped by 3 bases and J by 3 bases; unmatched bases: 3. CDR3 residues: CASSDGQGAYTEAFF. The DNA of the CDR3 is TGTGCCAGCAGTGATGGACAGGGGGCCTACACTGAAGCTTTCTTT.

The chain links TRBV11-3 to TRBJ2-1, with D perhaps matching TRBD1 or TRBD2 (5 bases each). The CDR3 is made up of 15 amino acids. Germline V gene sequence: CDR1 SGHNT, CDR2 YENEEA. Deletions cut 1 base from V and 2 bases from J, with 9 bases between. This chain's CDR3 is CASSLGDLPYNEQFF. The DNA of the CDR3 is TGTGCCAGCAGCTTAGGGGACCTTCCCTACAATGAGCAGTTCTTC.

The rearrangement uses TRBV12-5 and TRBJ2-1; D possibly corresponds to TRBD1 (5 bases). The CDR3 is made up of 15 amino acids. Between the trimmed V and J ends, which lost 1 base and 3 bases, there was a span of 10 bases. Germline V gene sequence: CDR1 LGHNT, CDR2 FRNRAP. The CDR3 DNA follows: TGTGCTAGTGGTTTGGGACAGCCCCTCTACAATGAGCAGTTCTTC. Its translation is CASGLGQPLYNEQFF.

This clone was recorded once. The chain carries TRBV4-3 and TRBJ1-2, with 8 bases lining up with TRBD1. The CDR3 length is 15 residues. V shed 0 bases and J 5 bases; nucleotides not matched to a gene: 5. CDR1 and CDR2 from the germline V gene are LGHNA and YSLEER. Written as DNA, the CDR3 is TGCGCCAGCAGCCAAGATAGGACAGGGCGGTATGGCTACACCTTC. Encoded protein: CASSQDRTGRYGYTF.

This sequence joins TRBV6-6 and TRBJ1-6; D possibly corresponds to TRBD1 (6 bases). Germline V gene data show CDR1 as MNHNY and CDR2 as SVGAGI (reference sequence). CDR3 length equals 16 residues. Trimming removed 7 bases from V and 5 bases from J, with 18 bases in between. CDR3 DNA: TGTGCCAGCAACGCATTACAGGGCAGGAATAATTCACCCCTCCACTTT. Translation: CASNALQGRNNSPLHF.

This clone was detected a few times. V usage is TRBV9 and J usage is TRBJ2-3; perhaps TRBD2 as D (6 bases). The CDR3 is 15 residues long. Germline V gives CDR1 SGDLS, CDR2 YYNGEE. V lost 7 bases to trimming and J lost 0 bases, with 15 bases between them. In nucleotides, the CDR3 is TGTGCCAGCTCCAGGTGGGGAGGTAGCACAGATACGCAGTATTTT. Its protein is CASSRWGGSTDTQYF.

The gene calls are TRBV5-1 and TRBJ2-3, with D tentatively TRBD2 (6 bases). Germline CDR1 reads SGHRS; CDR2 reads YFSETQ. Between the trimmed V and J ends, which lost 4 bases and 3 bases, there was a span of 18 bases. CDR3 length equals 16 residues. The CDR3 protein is CASSAVGLKITDTQYF. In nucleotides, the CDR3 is TGCGCCAGCAGCGCAGTCGGACTAAAGATAACAGATACGCAGTATTTT.

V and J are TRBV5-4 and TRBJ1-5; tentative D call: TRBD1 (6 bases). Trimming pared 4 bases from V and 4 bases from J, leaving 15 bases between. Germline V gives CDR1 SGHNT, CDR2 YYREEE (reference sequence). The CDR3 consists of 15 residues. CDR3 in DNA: TGTGCCAGCAGCCTCTCGGGGGCCGAGAATCAGCCCCAGCATTTT. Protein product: CASSLSGAENQPQHF.

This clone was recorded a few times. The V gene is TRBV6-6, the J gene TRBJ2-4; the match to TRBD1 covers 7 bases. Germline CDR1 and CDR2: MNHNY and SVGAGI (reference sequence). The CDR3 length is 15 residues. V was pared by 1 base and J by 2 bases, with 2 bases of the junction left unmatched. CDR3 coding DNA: TGTGCCAGCAGTTACTTCAGGGGGACCAAAAACATTCAGTACTTC. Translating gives CASSYFRGTKNIQYF.